The 29 T cell receptor beta chains below were found in one sample sequenced in a study of patients and donors after allogeneic stem cell transplantation (TCRdb year 2020). Libraries were constructed by RT-PCR. This sample was sequenced with a NextSeq 550. The raw public data were reprocessed by TCRdb itself: fastp quality trimming at Q25, MiXCR clonotype calling, in-frame beta chains only. Each entry is one CDR3 protein sequence, shown with its most common DNA and genes. In all, the sample holds roughly 2,500 distinct CDR3 sequences, and approximately 7.9% of those were seen once. Of the sample, about 29% is held by the ten largest clones. Sequencing used blood, either unsorted or a sorted T cell fraction (not recorded which). These receptors all stem from a human donor who was either an allogeneic HSCT recipient or a stem cell or donor lymphocyte infusion donor (not recorded which). It is not recorded whose cells these are; they may come from a transplant donor.

By sample fraction, this clonotype is medium-sized. The chain employs TRBV7-9 and TRBJ1-2; D not resolved. CDR3 length equals 11 residues. V was trimmed by 1 base and J by 8 bases, leaving 5 bases between them. Germline V gives CDR1 SEHNR, CDR2 FQNEAQ (reference sequence). The CDR3: CASSLGGGYTF. CDR3 DNA sequence: TGTGCCAGCAGCTTAGGCGGGGGCTACACCTTC.

By proportion, this clonotype is medium-sized (0.01 to 0.1%). This chain uses TRBV7-6 with TRBJ1-2; tentative D call: TRBD1 (6 bases). The CDR3 is 14 amino acids. CDR1 is SGHVS and CDR2 is FNYEAQ in the germline V gene. V gave up 2 bases and J gave up 4 bases, with 11 bases separating them. The CDR3 nucleotides read TGTGCCAGCAGCTTATCCAGGGGAGGCTATGGCTACACCTTC. Translation: CASSLSRGGYGYTF. Full variable domain (outside the CDR3, taken from reference TRBV7-6 and TRBJ1-2): GAGVSQSPRYKVTKRGQDVALRCDPISGHVSLYWYRQALGQGPEFLTYFNYEAQQDKSGLPNDRFSAERPEGSISTLTIQRTEQRDSAMYRCASSLSRGGYGYTFGSGTRLTVV.

In DNA, the CDR3 is TGCAGTGCTAGAGATGTCAGCGGTGAGCAGTTCTTC. It is translated as CSARDVSGEQFF. The chain joins TRBV20-1 to TRBJ2-1; the D gene is possibly TRBD2 (5 bases). The V gene's germline CDR1 is DFQATT and CDR2 SNEGSKA (reference sequence). Trimming left V 0 bases short and J 9 bases short, with 9 bases between. The CDR3 is made up of 12 amino acids.

V is TRBV10-3 and J is TRBJ2-2; D may be TRBD2 (5 bases). The CDR3 consists of 14 residues. From germline, CDR1 is ENHRY and CDR2 SYGVKD. V lost 6 bases, J lost 6 bases, and 14 bases lay in between. CDR3 loop: CAISPRMEAGELFF. CDR3 nucleotides: TGTGCCATCAGCCCTCGAATGGAGGCCGGGGAGCTGTTTTTT.

This clonotype is judged medium-sized. The chain couples TRBV7-3 to TRBJ2-5; D unclear. Trimming shortened V by 5 bases and J by 4 bases, and 20 bases separated the two germline ends. The germline V gene has CDR1 SGHTA and CDR2 FQGTGA. This CDR3 has 16 amino acids. The CDR3 region has the DNA TGTGCCAGCAGCGACCCGGGCCGCGCGAATTCAGAGACCCAGTACTTC. Translation gives CASSDPGRANSETQYF.

A few counts support this clonotype. V is TRBV27 and J is TRBJ2-7; 11 bases are shared with TRBD1. Trimming at V came to 3 bases and at J to 5 bases, leaving 9 bases not matched to a gene. The CDR3 has 16 amino acids. CDR1 is MNHEY, CDR2 SMNVEV, per germline (reference sequence). The CDR3 bases are TGTGCCAGCAGTTTCTACCGAGGGACAGGGGGGAACGAGCAGTACTTC. Translated, it gives CASSFYRGTGGNEQYF.

This clonotype was detected only a few times. The chain links TRBV27 to TRBJ1-1, with D possibly TRBD1 on 6 matching bases. From germline, CDR1 is MNHEY and CDR2 SMNVEV (reference sequence). V gave up 5 bases and J gave up 5 bases, with 15 bases separating them. The CDR3 length is 14 residues. The CDR3 loop is CASSGTGQPTEAFF. The DNA of the CDR3 is TGTGCCAGCAGTGGCACTGGACAGCCAACTGAAGCTTTCTTT.

This clonotype was observed a handful of times. This chain connects TRBV12-3 or TRBV12-4 to TRBJ2-4; TRBD2 is a possible D gene (5 bases). Trimming took 5 bases from V and 0 from J, leaving 11 bases between them. This CDR3 spans 15 amino acids. DNA of the CDR3: TGTGCCAGCAGTCAGCGGACTGTAGCCAAAAACATTCAGTACTTC. It codes for CASSQRTVAKNIQYF.

The CDR3 here is CASSPDRGGNQPQHF. CDR3 sequence (DNA): TGTGCCAGCTCACCCGACAGGGGAGGCAATCAGCCCCAGCATTTT. The rearrangement joins TRBV18 to TRBJ1-5; 8 nucleotides agree with TRBD1. After removal of 3 bases from V and 2 bases from J, the junction contained 3 bases not matched to a gene. The germline CDR1 and CDR2 sequences are KGHSH and LQKENI. This CDR3 is built from 15 residues.

Relative to its sample, this clonotype is medium-sized. This chain links TRBV6-5 with TRBJ2-2, with no clear D. The V gene's germline CDR1 is MNHEY and CDR2 SVGAGI. Trimming cost V 8 bases and J 6 bases, with 10 bases left between them. This CDR3 is built from 12 residues. CDR3 in amino acids: CASRDFAGELFF. The DNA of the CDR3 is TGTGCCAGCCGCGACTTTGCCGGGGAGCTGTTTTTT.

The gene calls are TRBV11-2 and TRBJ1-1; possible D gene TRBD1, 5 bases. Germline CDR1 is SGHAT and CDR2 is FQNNGV. The CDR3 is 14 amino acids. The V end lost 4 bases, the J end lost 5 bases, and 14 bases lay between the germline ends. CDR3 nucleotides: TGTGCCAGCAGCTCGCCGGGTCGGGGGACTGAAGCTTTCTTT. Translating gives CASSSPGRGTEAFF.

By share, this clonotype counts as medium-sized. The chain carries TRBV30 and TRBJ2-3; weak D call: TRBD2 (6 bases). In germline, CDR1 is GTSNPN, CDR2 SVGIG (reference sequence). V lost 0 bases and J 8 bases, leaving 18 bases between the germline ends. The CDR3 sequence is 15 residues long. The CDR3 region has the DNA TGTGCCTGGAGTGTAACTTCCGGGAGCCGGGGTACGCAGTATTTT. This codes for CAWSVTSGSRGTQYF.

This clonotype is medium-sized (0.01 to 0.1%) within its sample. The chain employs TRBV5-1 and TRBJ1-2; D gene unclear. The V end lost 6 bases, the J end lost 0 bases, and 9 bases lay between the germline ends. Germline V gives CDR1 SGHRS, CDR2 YFSETQ. The CDR3 length is 13 residues. Here the CDR3 DNA reads TGCGCCAGCACCTCCGGAGCTAACTATGGCTACACCTTC. Encoded protein: CASTSGANYGYTF. Based on the CDR3 plus reference TRBV5-1 and TRBJ1-2, the full variable domain is KAGVTQTPRYLIKTRGQQVTLSCSPISGHRSVSWYQQTPGQGLQFLFEYFSETQRNKGNFPGRFSGRQFSNSRSEMNVSTLELGDSALYLCASTSGANYGYTFGSGTRLTVV.

In this sample, this clonotype turned up a few times. V gene TRBV7-2 combines with J gene TRBJ1-1; D is unresolved. The CDR3 is made up of 14 amino acids. The ends were cut back, 1 base at V and 0 bases at J, with 6 bases in the middle. Germline V gives CDR1 SGHTA, CDR2 FQGNSA. The CDR3 region is CASSLVGMNTEAFF. The CDR3 DNA sequence: TGTGCCAGCAGCTTAGTGGGTATGAACACTGAAGCTTTCTTT.

The genes are TRBV29-1 and TRBJ2-1; 10 bases match TRBD2. CDR3 size: 15 residues. After removal of 6 bases from V and 4 bases from J, the junction contained 9 bases not matched to a gene. Looked up from germline, CDR1 is SQVTM and CDR2 is ANQGSEA. For the CDR3, the DNA is TGCAGCGTACAATTACTAGCGGGGATATACAATGAGCAGTTCTTC. Encoded protein: CSVQLLAGIYNEQFF.

This clonotype was seen more than once but under ten times. The V and J genes are TRBV5-1 and TRBJ2-1; a weak D match, TRBD2 (5 bases). The germline V gene encodes CDR1 SGHRS and CDR2 YFSETQ. Deletions cut 0 bases from V and 8 bases from J, with 9 bases between. The CDR3 consists of 13 residues. CDR3 residues: CASSLGGRDEQFF. The CDR3 nucleotides read TGCGCCAGCAGCTTGGGAGGGCGCGATGAGCAGTTCTTC.

This clonotype was observed a handful of times. V and J are TRBV7-2 and TRBJ1-3, with TRBD1 as a possible D gene (5 bases). Between the trimmed V and J ends, which lost 0 bases and 2 bases, there was a span of 5 bases. Looked up from germline, CDR1 is SGHTA and CDR2 is FQGNSA. CDR3 length: 14 residues. In nucleotides, the CDR3 is TGTGCCAGCAGCTTAGCCAGGGCTGGAAACACCATATATTTT. Protein product: CASSLARAGNTIYF.

CDR3 sequence: CASSRDSQTDTQYF. CDR3 DNA sequence: TGCGCCAGCAGCAGGGACAGCCAGACAGATACGCAGTATTTT. The chain uses TRBV5-1 and TRBJ2-3, with 7 bases identical to TRBD1. This CDR3 has 14 amino acids. Trimming removed 4 bases from V and 3 bases from J; junction bases left unmatched: 5. Germline CDR1 SGHRS, CDR2 YFSETQ.

This chain joins TRBV29-1 and TRBJ2-3; D is possibly TRBD2 (5 bases). This CDR3 has 13 amino acids. Germline assignment: CDR1 SQVTM and CDR2 ANQGSEA. V was trimmed by 6 bases and J by 0 bases, leaving 10 bases between them. CDR3 region: CSVGWESTDTQYF. The CDR3 nucleotides read TGCAGCGTGGGATGGGAGAGCACAGATACGCAGTATTTT.

This clonotype has only a few counts. This rearrangement joins TRBV29-1 to TRBJ2-3; D possibly uses TRBD1 or TRBD2 (6 bases each). V was clipped by 3 bases and J by 6 bases, with 10 bases between them. This CDR3 contains 12 residues. From germline, CDR1 is SQVTM and CDR2 ANQGSEA. The CDR3 protein is CSVEGGGDTQYF. The CDR3 DNA sequence: TGCAGCGTTGAGGGGGGCGGGGATACGCAGTATTTT.

This clonotype is categorized as large (0.1 to 1%). Here the CDR3 DNA reads TGTGCCAGCAGCACTTCACTAGCGGGAGGCTCCTACGAGCAGTACTTC. Amino acid sequence: CASSTSLAGGSYEQYF. This chain uses TRBV7-9 with TRBJ2-7, with 12 positions matching TRBD2. V lost 5 bases and J lost 0; bases outside the gene matches: 5. The length of the CDR3 is 16 residues. Per the germline V gene, CDR1 is SEHNR and CDR2 is FQNEAQ (reference sequence).

J is TRBJ2-2 and V is TRBV7-2; 10 bases match TRBD1. The V gene end was trimmed by 4 bases and the J gene end by 5 bases; junction bases not matched to a gene: 4. This CDR3 is 15 amino acids long. Germline loops: CDR1 SGHTA, CDR2 FQGNSA. The CDR3 coding sequence is TGTGCCAGCAGCTCACCGGGACAGGGGACCGGGGAGCTGTTTTTT. This encodes CASSSPGQGTGELFF.

There are a few counts of this clonotype. The genes are TRBV4-2 and TRBJ1-6, with D hard to call. There are 13 residues in the CDR3. Germline V gene lookup returns CDR1 LGHNA and CDR2 YNFKEQ. Trimming cost V 4 bases and J 6 bases, with 7 bases left between them. CDR3 bases: TGTGCCAGCAGCCCTGCGAGTAATTCACCCCTCCACTTT. Amino acids: CASSPASNSPLHF.

There are a few counts of this clonotype. This CDR3 is CASSLTGTSGMLEEQFF. CDR3 coding DNA: TGTGCCAGCAGCTTAACTGGGACTAGCGGGATGCTTGAGGAGCAGTTCTTC. The chain has TRBV11-2 and TRBJ2-1; 13 bases align to TRBD2. Trimming took 2 bases from V and 10 from J; bases not matched to a gene: 11. Looked up from germline, CDR1 is SGHAT and CDR2 is FQNNGV. The CDR3 is 17 amino acids.

This chain's CDR3 is CASSLDATEAFF. In DNA form, the CDR3 reads TGTGCCAGCAGCTTAGACGCCACTGAAGCTTTCTTT. The chain recombines TRBV7-2 with TRBJ1-1; D is uncertain. Germline lookup yields CDR1 SGHTA and CDR2 FQGNSA. Trimming shortened V by 1 base and J by 4 bases, and 4 bases separated the two germline ends. The CDR3 runs 12 residues.

This clonotype was recorded a few times. The rearrangement links TRBV10-3 to TRBJ2-7; D is uncertain. The length of the CDR3 is 12 residues. The germline V gene encodes CDR1 ENHRY and CDR2 SYGVKD. Trimming left V 6 bases short and J 3 bases short, with 9 bases between. The CDR3 bases are TGTGCCATCAGCTCGGACGGCTACGAGCAGTACTTC. It is translated as CAISSDGYEQYF.

Only a few counts were recorded for this clonotype. The chain uses TRBV29-1 and TRBJ2-1, with D tentatively TRBD2 (5 bases). CDR3 length: 16 residues. Trimming took 3 bases from V and 8 from J, leaving 23 bases between them. Per germline, CDR1 SQVTM and CDR2 ANQGSEA. The CDR3 DNA follows: TGCAGCGTTGAGGATCTTTCGGGCCCTGAGGAGGATGAGCAGTTCTTC. Translated, it gives CSVEDLSGPEEDEQFF.

This clonotype is judged medium-sized. The chain joins TRBV5-1 to TRBJ1-1; D is uncertain. The CDR3 length is 14 residues. With 2 bases removed from V and 2 bases from J, the gap between germline ends came to 10 bases. CDR1 is SGHRS and CDR2 is YFSETQ in the germline V gene. This CDR3 is CASSFGKVNTEAFF. For the CDR3, the DNA is TGCGCCAGCAGCTTCGGGAAAGTCAACACTGAAGCTTTCTTT.

By its share, this clonotype is medium-sized. The chain carries TRBV11-3 and TRBJ1-2, with TRBD1 as a possible D gene (6 bases). V dropped 5 bases and J dropped 8 bases, with 15 bases sitting between them. The CDR3 extends over 13 amino acids. The germline V gene has CDR1 SGHNT and CDR2 YENEEA. CDR3 amino acids: CASSPNRENGYTF. The CDR3 region has the DNA TGTGCCAGCAGCCCCAACAGGGAGAACGGCTACACCTTC.